The sequence of this T cell receptor beta chain was determined in a study of CD8+CD57+ T cells in acquired aplastic anemia. CDR3 and TCR beta VDJ profiling relied on genomic DNA as the template. TCRdb fed the reads into MiXCR, producing one record per CDR3 protein. The sample has around 200,000 distinct CDR3 sequences; about 60% are singletons. The CDR3 is 14 residues long. The ends lost 9 bases at V and 0 bases at J; junction bases unmatched: 7. The germline V gene encodes CDR1 SNHLY and CDR2 FYNNEI. It was patients with CD8+CD57+ cell expansion by flow cytometry who were chosen for sequencing. This clonotype was seen ten or more times.

The sequenced sample was sorted CD4+, CD8+, or CD8+CD57+ T cells (not recorded which) from PBMCs. V is TRBV2 and J is TRBJ1-1; 7 bases match TRBD1. The sequence derives from a human donor with aplastic anemia. This CDR3 reads CARDSGTVNTEAFF. CDR3 bases: TGTGCCAGAGACTCCGGGACAGTGAACACTGAAGCTTTCTTT.